The entry below describes one TCR beta chain. Germline V gene sequence: CDR1 SGHVS, CDR2 FQNEAQ. V was shortened by 7 bases and J by 4 bases, with 21 bases between the two germline ends. The CDR3 runs to 16 residues. Measured with immunoSEQ multiplex PCR; TCRdb has only the in-frame clones, and not every one. The sample holds around 200,000 clones, 86% seen once. This entry comes from a study of blood T cell repertoires in COVID-19. Study context: Samples taken during acute and convalescent COVID-19 were collected in the United States, Italy and Spain.

Assignment of participants to cohorts was predicated upon participant-reported clinical history. This sequence was found in a man aged 35-49 years with acute COVID-19. This chain uses TRBV7-8 with TRBJ2-3; D may be TRBD2 (6 bases). Material for sequencing was PBMCs or T cells enriched from blood (not recorded which). CDR3 nucleotide sequence: TGTGCCAGCACCGCTCGGAGGGTGGAAAGTGCAGATACGCAGTATTTT. It encodes CASTARRVESADTQYF.